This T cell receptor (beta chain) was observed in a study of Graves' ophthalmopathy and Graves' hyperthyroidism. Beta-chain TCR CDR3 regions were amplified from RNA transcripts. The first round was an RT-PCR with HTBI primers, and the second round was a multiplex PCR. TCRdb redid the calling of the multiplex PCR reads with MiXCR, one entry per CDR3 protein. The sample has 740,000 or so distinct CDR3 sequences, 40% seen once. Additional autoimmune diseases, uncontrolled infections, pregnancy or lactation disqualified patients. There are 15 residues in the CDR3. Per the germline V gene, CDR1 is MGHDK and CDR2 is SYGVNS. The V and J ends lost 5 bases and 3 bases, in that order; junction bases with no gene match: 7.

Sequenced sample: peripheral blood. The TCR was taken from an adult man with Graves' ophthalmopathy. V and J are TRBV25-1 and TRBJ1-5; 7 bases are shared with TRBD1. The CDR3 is CASSRDRQINQPQHF. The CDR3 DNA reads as TGTGCCAGCAGTCGGGACAGACAAATCAATCAGCCCCAGCATTTT.